A single sample gave rise to the 22 T cell receptor beta chains below, sequenced in a study of T cell responses to AZD1222 COVID-19 vaccine. TCRdb's copy holds only in-frame clones and misses some; the assay was immunoSEQ multiplex PCR. The sample records more than 100,000 clones, over 90% being singletons. The material was peripheral blood, obtained on day 0 of AZD1222 vaccination. The receptors derive from an adult in good health.

This clone was seen ten or more times. The V call is TRBV4-1, the J call TRBJ1-5; D remains ambiguous. The CDR3 spans 16 residues. The germline gives CDR1 MGHRA, CDR2 YSYEKL. V was clipped by 3 bases and J by 0 bases, with 12 bases between them. In DNA form, the CDR3 reads TGCGCCAGCAGCCAGCTGGCACAGTTTAGCAATCAGCCCCAGCATTTT. This encodes CASSQLAQFSNQPQHF.

CDR3 protein: CASSQATGGILYEQYF. The CDR3 DNA reads as TGCGCCAGCAGCCAAGCCACAGGGGGCATTCTATACGAGCAGTACTTC. The chain combines TRBV4-1 with TRBJ2-7; 9 bases fit TRBD1. The CDR3 extends over 16 amino acids. V shed 1 base, J shed 4 bases, and the junction held 8 bases outside the gene matches. Germline lookup yields CDR1 MGHRA and CDR2 YSYEKL.

J is TRBJ2-7 and V is TRBV27; tentative D call: TRBD2 (6 bases). Germline CDR1 is MNHEY and CDR2 is SMNVEV (reference sequence). Trimming stripped 2 bases from V and 0 bases from J, with 11 bases between. CDR3 length: 15 residues. CDR3 protein: CASSLLARVSYEQYF. The CDR3 DNA reads TGTGCCAGCAGTTTACTAGCGAGGGTCTCCTACGAGCAGTACTTC.

V is TRBV18 and J is TRBJ1-2; unclear D gene. There are 13 residues in the CDR3. Germline loops: CDR1 KGHSH, CDR2 LQKENI. Between the trimmed V and J ends, which lost 3 bases and 5 bases, there was a span of 10 bases. CDR3 coding DNA: TGTGCCAGCTCACCCGGCCAGACTTATGGCTACACCTTC. Encoded protein: CASSPGQTYGYTF.

The genes are TRBV6-6 and TRBJ2-7; 8 nucleotides align to TRBD1. Germline V gene sequence: CDR1 MNHNY, CDR2 SVGAGI (reference sequence). The CDR3 is 13 amino acids. The V gene end was trimmed by 6 bases and the J gene end by 5 bases; junction bases not matched to a gene: 6. CDR3 coding DNA: TGTGCCAGCAGGCCAGGGGGCGAGAACGAGCAGTACTTC. It yields the protein CASRPGGENEQYF.

Comment on this clone: One end of the junction fails to match germline, which may point to a read error. This CDR3 reads CAGRLRGTETQYF. CDR3 nucleotide sequence: TGTGCCGGCAGATTAAGGGGTACCGAGACCCAGTACTTC. The gene calls are TRBV2 and TRBJ2-5; D is perhaps TRBD1 (5 bases). CDR3 length equals 13 residues. Germline loops: CDR1 SNHLY, CDR2 FYNNEI.

This clone was observed a handful of times. CDR3 sequence: CASSFSGRNRYEQYF. The CDR3 DNA is TGTGCCAGCAGCTTCAGCGGACGCAACAGGTACGAGCAGTACTTC. The V gene is TRBV5-4, the J gene TRBJ2-7, with D tentatively TRBD1 or TRBD2 (5 bases each). The CDR3 runs 15 residues. V gave up 2 bases and J gave up 4 bases, with 16 bases separating them. Germline lookup yields CDR1 SGHNT and CDR2 YYREEE (reference sequence).

V usage is TRBV7-2 and J usage is TRBJ2-7; 8 nucleotides align to TRBD2. CDR1 is SGHTA, CDR2 FQGNSA, per germline. The CDR3 sequence is 16 residues long. The J segment lost 3 bases and the V segment lost 3 bases, leaving 10 bases of the junction unmatched. CDR3: CASSLYFGGAGYEQYF. For the CDR3, the DNA is TGTGCCAGCAGCTTGTATTTCGGGGGGGCGGGCTACGAGCAGTACTTC.

The V gene is TRBV18, the J gene TRBJ1-1; 9 bases match TRBD1. Trimming removed 3 bases from V and 6 bases from J; junction bases left unmatched: 5. The length of the CDR3 is 14 residues. Germline-derived CDR1 and CDR2 are KGHSH and LQKENI. CDR3 sequence: CASSPGQGLSEAFF. CDR3 DNA: TGTGCCAGCTCACCCGGACAGGGGCTCTCTGAAGCTTTCTTT.

This sequence joins TRBV7-3 and TRBJ1-2; D ambiguous. Germline V lookup: CDR1 SGHTA, CDR2 FQGTGA. CDR3 length equals 12 residues. V gave up 5 bases and J gave up 8 bases, with 12 bases separating them. The CDR3 here is CASSPPTGGYTF. For the CDR3, the DNA is TGTGCCAGCAGCCCTCCGACCGGAGGCTACACCTTC.

The chain is built from TRBV6-5 and TRBJ2-2; D ambiguous. V lost 5 bases to trimming and J lost 2 bases, with 12 bases between them. The CDR3 covers 15 residues. Germline assignment: CDR1 MNHEY and CDR2 SVGAGI. CDR3 in DNA: TGTGCCAGCAGTCGAACCAGGACCAACACCGGGGAGCTGTTTTTT. Translation gives CASSRTRTNTGELFF.

The chain has TRBV28 and TRBJ1-1, with D tentatively TRBD1 (5 bases). Germline CDR1 MDHEN, CDR2 SYDVKM. V shed 8 bases and J shed 0 bases, with 10 bases lying between them. The CDR3 extends over 13 amino acids. CDR3 sequence reads: CASLTEMNTEAFF. As DNA, the CDR3 is TGTGCCAGCCTGACAGAGATGAACACTGAAGCTTTCTTT.

V gene TRBV5-1 combines with J gene TRBJ2-3; D gene uncertain. CDR3 size: 13 residues. V lost 9 bases and J lost 4, with 15 bases in between. Germline CDR1 and CDR2: SGHRS and YFSETQ. CDR3 protein: CATRVQPADTQYF. The CDR3 DNA reads as TGCGCCACCCGCGTCCAGCCAGCAGATACGCAGTATTTT.

V usage is TRBV2 and J usage is TRBJ1-1; D ambiguous. From germline, CDR1 is SNHLY and CDR2 FYNNEI. This CDR3 contains 12 residues. V shed 4 bases and J shed 1 base, with 4 bases lying between them. As DNA, the CDR3 is TGTGCCAGCAGTGGGACGAACACTGAAGCTTTCTTT. It specifies CASSGTNTEAFF.

In its sample, this clone was seen once. The chain carries TRBV7-9 and TRBJ1-2; weak D call: TRBD1 (5 bases). Germline assignment: CDR1 SEHNR and CDR2 FQNEAQ (reference sequence). CDR3 length equals 13 residues. Between the trimmed V and J ends, which lost 8 bases and 6 bases, there was a span of 16 bases. The CDR3 region has the DNA TGTGCCAGCTCCCCAAGCGGGACGGATGGCTACACCTTC. Amino acid sequence: CASSPSGTDGYTF.

The rearrangement joins TRBV21-1 to TRBJ2-1; TRBD2 reflects the table's D call only, with no check against the DNA. TRBV21-1 corresponds to a pseudogene. CDR3 length: 21 amino acids. The CDR3 DNA sequence: TGTGCCAGCAGCAAAGCGCTACGGGGGACTAGCGGGAGAAGAACATCGGATGAGCAGTTCTTC. It is translated as CASSKALRGTSGRRTSDEQFF.

This clone was counted a single time. The CDR3 region has the DNA TGTGCCAGCAGCCCGGGACAGGGAGAGACCCAGTACTTC. Translation: CASSPGQGETQYF. The chain combines TRBV7-9 with TRBJ2-5; TRBD1 aligns across 9 bases. V shed 5 bases, J shed 4 bases, and the junction held 2 bases outside the gene matches. There are 13 residues in the CDR3. CDR1 SEHNR and CDR2 FQNEAQ come from the germline V gene (reference sequence).

The chain uses TRBV18 and TRBJ2-7, with D possibly matching TRBD1 (5 bases). CDR1 is KGHSH and CDR2 is LQKENI in the germline V gene. Trimming pared 3 bases from V and 6 bases from J, leaving 12 bases between. The CDR3 contains 13 residues. This CDR3 is CASSPGLVTEQYF. In DNA, the CDR3 is TGTGCCAGCTCACCGGGGCTAGTCACCGAGCAGTACTTC.

V and J are TRBV7-2 and TRBJ1-5; D gene unclear. Trimming shortened V by 4 bases and J by 0 bases, and 10 bases separated the two germline ends. Germline assignment: CDR1 SGHTA and CDR2 FQGNSA. This CDR3 has 15 residues. The CDR3 nucleotides are TGTGCCAGCAGCTCTGGACCGTATAGCAATCAGCCCCAGCATTTT. It codes for CASSSGPYSNQPQHF.

The table lists this clone with a count of one. In DNA form, the CDR3 reads TGCGCCAGCAGCTTGGCGGAGGTTGTAGATGGCTACACCTTC. Amino acids: CASSLAEVVDGYTF. The rearrangement joins TRBV5-1 to TRBJ1-2; D gene ambiguous. Trimming cost V 0 bases and J 6 bases, with 12 bases left between them. CDR3 size: 14 residues. Germline assignment: CDR1 SGHRS and CDR2 YFSETQ. Filled out from reference TRBV5-1 and TRBJ1-2, the complete variable domain reads KAGVTQTPRYLIKTRGQQVTLSCSPISGHRSVSWYQQTPGQGLQFLFEYFSETQRNKGNFPGRFSGRQFSNSRSEMNVSTLELGDSALYLCASSLAEVVDGYTFGSGTRLTVV.

The rearrangement joins TRBV30 to TRBJ2-5; possibly TRBD2 for D (6 bases). CDR3 length: 14 residues. The germline CDR1 and CDR2 sequences are GTSNPN and SVGIG (reference sequence). Trimming pared 8 bases from V and 3 bases from J, leaving 19 bases between. The CDR3 bases are TGTGCCGCTCAGTGGAGGGGTAGGGAAGAGACCCAGTACTTC. This sequence encodes CAAQWRGREETQYF.

This clone appeared a single time. The CDR3 region has the DNA TGTGCCAGCTCGCCCGCCATGGGGTACTACAATGAGCAGTTCTTC. This translates into CASSPAMGYYNEQFF. This sequence joins TRBV18 and TRBJ2-1; D not resolved. V was cut by 6 bases and J by 3 bases, with 15 bases left in between. The CDR3 sequence is 15 residues long. Germline V gene data show CDR1 as KGHSH and CDR2 as LQKENI. Looking up the rest from reference TRBV18 and TRBJ2-1 gives the full variable domain: NAGVMQNPRHLVRRRGQEARLRCSPMKGHSHVYWYRQLPEEGLKFMVYLQKENIIDESGMPKERFSAEFPKEGPSILRIQQVVRGDSAAYFCASSPAMGYYNEQFFGPGTRLTVL.